This entry is about one T cell receptor beta chain. The CDR3 length is 13 residues. The germline V gene has CDR1 SGHVS and CDR2 FQNEAQ. The data were taken from a study of monozygotic twins with inflammatory bowel disease. TCRdb derives one entry per CDR3 protein from the 5' RACE reads, leaving out DNA. The listing records approximately 160,000 distinct CDR3 sequences. J is TRBJ2-5 and V is TRBV7-8; TCRdb names TRBD1, which stays unverified in the absence of DNA. This sequence originates from a human donor with ulcerative colitis or Crohn's disease, or a healthy co-twin of an affected twin (not recorded which). Sequencing was done on a sample of blood. CDR3 amino acids: CASSWRRGETQYF.